The present T cell receptor (beta chain) was sequenced within a study of shared clonotypes between healthy human individuals. On the study more broadly: The donor pool was made up of a couple of women and a few men aged 18 to 49.

Turning to this clone: Its specificity is unknown.

Each PCR replicate from the sorted subsets contained approximately 0.2 ug DNA, which is 25,000 to 30,000 T cell genomes. The table came from immunoSEQ multiplex PCR; TCRdb's copy has only in-frame clones and leaves some out. The data show under 1,100,000 clones, around 76% seen once. Regarding the study as a whole: Rarefaction revealed incomplete sorted-subset sequencing despite large depth. All-four-donor shared clonotypes had higher generation probabilities than non-shared clonotypes did.

The specimen was memory CD4+ T cells sorted from blood. The subset here: CD45RA-negative fraction. This TCR was sampled from a man younger than 35 in good health.

DNA of the CDR3: TGTGCCAGCTCACCACGACAGCGGGCGGCCGGGCAACAAGAGACCCAGTACTTC. It codes for CASSPRQRAAGQQETQYF. This chain joins TRBV18 and TRBJ2-5, with D perhaps matching TRBD2 (6 bases). CDR1 and CDR2 (germline): KGHSH, LQKENI. Between the trimmed V and J ends, which lost 1 base and 2 bases, there was a span of 20 bases. The CDR3 is made up of 18 amino acids.